These 23 T cell receptor beta chains share one sample of origin, sequenced in a study of cytomegalovirus exposure and HLA in healthy donors. With 60 Vbeta and 13 Jbeta primers, the PCR was carried out. TCRdb's table, derived via immunoSEQ multiplex PCR, lists solely in-frame clones and lacks some. This sample's table has about 160,000 clones. The sample was PBMCs. These receptors originate from a woman aged 60-75 years in good health and CMV-seronegative.

The rearrangement links TRBV10-3 to TRBJ1-4, with 7 bases matching TRBD1. The CDR3 runs to 14 residues. CDR1 and CDR2 from the germline V gene are ENHRY and SYGVKD. The J segment lost 4 bases and the V segment lost 5 bases, leaving 4 bases of the junction unmatched. CDR3 bases: TGTGCCATCAGTAATGACAGGGTTAATGAAAAACTGTTTTTT. Encoded protein: CAISNDRVNEKLFF.

The chain employs TRBV11-2 and TRBJ1-5; tentative D call: TRBD1 (5 bases). V gave up 0 bases and J gave up 12 bases, with 12 bases separating them. From germline, CDR1 is SGHAT and CDR2 FQNNGV. CDR3 length equals 13 residues. The CDR3 protein is CASSLDRDSFQHF. The CDR3 nucleotides are TGTGCCAGCAGCTTAGATCGAGACAGCTTCCAGCATTTT.

The chain recombines TRBV27 with TRBJ2-7; 8 bases are shared with TRBD1. The V and J ends lost 8 bases and 1 base, in that order; junction bases with no gene match: 7. Per the germline V gene, CDR1 is MNHEY and CDR2 is SMNVEV (reference sequence). This CDR3 region has 14 residues. As DNA, the CDR3 is TGTGCCAGCCGCACAGGGGGTAATTCCTACGAGCAGTACTTC. Translated: CASRTGGNSYEQYF.

The chain is built from TRBV19 and TRBJ1-2, with no clear D. V lost 3 bases, J lost 10 bases, and 9 bases lay in between. Germline V gene data show CDR1 as LNHDA and CDR2 as SQIVND (reference sequence). The CDR3 totals 11 residues. The CDR3 DNA reads TGTGCCAGTAGTATGTGGCCAGACTACACCTTC. Translating gives CASSMWPDYTF.

As DNA, the CDR3 is TGTGCCAGTAGTGGTTTCAGGCACAATCAGCCCCAGCATTTT. The encoded protein is CASSGFRHNQPQHF. This rearrangement joins TRBV19 to TRBJ1-5, with unresolved D. Trimming cost V 5 bases and J 3 bases, with 11 bases left between them. The CDR3 loop spans 14 amino acids. Germline V CDR1 and CDR2: LNHDA, SQIVND (reference sequence).

The V call is TRBV7-2, the J call TRBJ2-7; D uncertain. Looked up from germline, CDR1 is SGHTA and CDR2 is FQGNSA. This CDR3 region has 14 residues. Between the trimmed V and J ends, which lost 3 bases and 0 bases, there was a span of 9 bases. CDR3: CASSFDSSSYEQYF. For the CDR3, the DNA is TGTGCCAGCAGCTTCGACTCCAGCTCCTACGAGCAGTACTTC.

This chain joins TRBV7-9 and TRBJ2-4; TRBD2 agrees at 12 bases. Germline-derived CDR1 and CDR2 are SEHNR and FQNEAQ (reference sequence). Trimming took 4 bases from V and 7 from J; bases not matched to a gene: 8. The CDR3 totals 16 residues. The CDR3 sequence: CASSSTSGGPFNIQYF. DNA of the CDR3: TGTGCCAGCAGCTCAACTAGCGGGGGGCCATTTAACATTCAGTACTTC.

The CDR3 bases are TGTGCCAGCAGCTTAGGGCTTACTACAGATACGCAGTATTTT. This gives the protein CASSLGLTTDTQYF. The chain combines TRBV7-3 with TRBJ2-3; D gene unclear. Trimming left V 2 bases short and J 3 bases short, with 9 bases between. CDR3 length equals 14 residues. Germline V gives CDR1 SGHTA, CDR2 FQGTGA.

V usage is TRBV29-1 and J usage is TRBJ2-5; TRBD1 matches at 10 bases. The CDR3 runs to 15 residues. Unmatched junction bases numbered 10, after V lost 4 bases and J lost 5 bases. CDR1 is SQVTM and CDR2 is ANQGSEA in the germline V gene. The CDR3 DNA reads as TGCAGCGTTGCAAACCGGGACAGGGGCGACGAGACCCAGTACTTC. It translates to CSVANRDRGDETQYF.

The chain has TRBV7-9 and TRBJ2-2, with 11 bases aligning to TRBD2. This CDR3 contains 16 residues. Losses at the gene ends were 6 bases for V and 2 bases for J; bases not matched to a gene: 5. Germline V gives CDR1 SEHNR, CDR2 FQNEAQ (reference sequence). CDR3 amino acids: CASRPGTSGNTGELFF. The CDR3 nucleotides are TGTGCCAGCAGACCCGGGACTAGCGGTAACACCGGGGAGCTGTTTTTT. The variable domain in full, completed from reference TRBV7-9 and TRBJ2-2, reads DTGVSQNPRHKITKRGQNVTFRCDPISEHNRLYWYRQTLGQGPEFLTYFQNEAQLEKSRLLSDRFSAERPKGSFSTLEIQRTEQGDSAMYLCASRPGTSGNTGELFFGEGSRLTVL.

This rearrangement joins TRBV4-2 to TRBJ1-2; D call uncertain. Trimming left V 4 bases short and J 1 base short, with 16 bases between. CDR3 length: 16 amino acids. Germline CDR1 is LGHNA and CDR2 is YNFKEQ. CDR3: CASSRTVSIVNYGYTF. The CDR3 DNA follows: TGTGCCAGCAGCCGAACAGTGTCAATTGTTAACTATGGCTACACCTTC.

Regarding this clone: The sample carries other DNA sequences with the same CDR3. The CDR3 nucleotides are TGCGCCAGCAGCCCTGGACTAGCCGGAGGAGAGACCCAGTACTTC. This encodes CASSPGLAGGETQYF. The V call is TRBV5-1, the J call TRBJ2-5, with 8 bases aligning to TRBD2. This CDR3 region has 15 residues. From germline, CDR1 is SGHRS and CDR2 YFSETQ. V was pared by 4 bases and J by 4 bases, with 9 bases of the junction left unmatched. Combining the CDR3 with reference TRBV5-1 and TRBJ2-5 gives the whole variable domain KAGVTQTPRYLIKTRGQQVTLSCSPISGHRSVSWYQQTPGQGLQFLFEYFSETQRNKGNFPGRFSGRQFSNSRSEMNVSTLELGDSALYLCASSPGLAGGETQYFGPGTRLLVL.

J is TRBJ1-5 and V is TRBV19; no reliable D call. Germline V gene data show CDR1 as LNHDA and CDR2 as SQIVND (reference sequence). The CDR3 contains 15 residues. V lost 1 base to trimming and J lost 3 bases, with 10 bases between them. The CDR3 sequence is CASSIALAVNQPQHF. The CDR3 nucleotides are TGTGCCAGTAGTATAGCTTTGGCAGTCAATCAGCCCCAGCATTTT. Full variable domain (remainder filled in from reference TRBV19 and TRBJ1-5): DGGITQSPKYLFRKEGQNVTLSCEQNLNHDAMYWYRQDPGQGLRLIYYSQIVNDFQKGDIAEGYSVSREKKESFPLTVTSAQKNPTAFYLCASSIALAVNQPQHFGDGTRLSIL.

This chain uses TRBV7-3 with TRBJ2-3; 7 bases match TRBD2. The germline V gene encodes CDR1 SGHTA and CDR2 FQGTGA. Trimming cost V 1 base and J 0 bases; bases outside gene matches: 10. CDR3 length equals 18 residues. CDR3 region: CASSLSGGLPISTDTQYF. Here the CDR3 DNA reads TGTGCCAGCAGCTTAAGCGGGGGACTACCGATTAGCACAGATACGCAGTATTTT.

The CDR3 loop is CASSTGQYEQFF. CDR3 nucleotides: TGCGCCAGCAGCACGGGACAATATGAGCAGTTCTTC. The V and J genes are TRBV5-1 and TRBJ2-1; TRBD1 might be the D (6 bases). The CDR3 covers 12 residues. V was pared by 4 bases and J by 8 bases, with 10 bases between. Germline V lookup: CDR1 SGHRS, CDR2 YFSETQ.

The chain uses TRBV7-9 and TRBJ2-5, with 14 bases identical to TRBD2. The CDR3 contains 16 residues. Trimming took 6 bases from V and 8 from J; bases not matched to a gene: 11. CDR1 SEHNR and CDR2 FQNEAQ come from the germline V gene (reference sequence). CDR3 protein: CASSYGLAGGSDTQYF. DNA for the CDR3: TGTGCCAGCAGTTACGGACTAGCGGGAGGATCCGATACCCAGTACTTC.

The rearrangement joins TRBV5-8 to TRBJ1-2, with 8 bases matching TRBD1. V shed 3 bases, J shed 2 bases, and the junction held 21 bases outside the gene matches. Germline CDR1 SGHTS, CDR2 YDEGEE. The CDR3 covers 20 residues. DNA of the CDR3: TGTGCCAGCAGCTCAAATCGAGGACCAGGGGGCGCGACCCCGAACTATGGCTACACCTTC. This encodes CASSSNRGPGGATPNYGYTF.

The rearrangement links TRBV11-3 to TRBJ2-3; 9 bases align to TRBD2. CDR1 is SGHNT and CDR2 is YENEEA in the germline V gene. The CDR3 length is 13 residues. The V segment lost 8 bases and the J segment 4 bases; nucleotides outside the gene matches: 4. The DNA of the CDR3 is TGTGCCAGCGGGACTAGCTCGCCAGATACGCAGTATTTT. Translation: CASGTSSPDTQYF.

The chain recombines TRBV30 with TRBJ1-2; D is possibly TRBD1 (5 bases). The V gene lost 4 bases and the J gene lost 4 bases, with 13 bases spanning the gap. There are 13 residues in the CDR3. Per the germline V gene, CDR1 is GTSNPN and CDR2 is SVGIG (reference sequence). CDR3 region: CAWTQGDSYGYTF. The CDR3 DNA sequence: TGTGCCTGGACTCAGGGCGATAGCTATGGCTACACCTTC.

The chain recombines TRBV7-2 with TRBJ2-4; possible D gene TRBD2, 5 bases. V was trimmed by 5 bases and J by 7 bases, leaving 18 bases between them. Germline CDR1 reads SGHTA; CDR2 reads FQGNSA. The CDR3 runs to 15 residues. The CDR3 region has the DNA TGTGCCAGCAGCCCCCGGAGGCCTAATAAGAACATTCAGTACTTC. As protein: CASSPRRPNKNIQYF.

This chain links TRBV20-1 with TRBJ1-1; no firm D call. Germline values: CDR1 DFQATT, CDR2 SNEGSKA (reference sequence). The germline V and J ends were trimmed by 1 base and 6 bases, with 6 bases remaining between them. The CDR3 runs to 11 residues. The CDR3 sequence: CSARVRAEAFF. The CDR3 bases are TGCAGTGCTAGAGTGAGGGCTGAAGCTTTCTTT.

The chain employs TRBV27 and TRBJ2-1; 13 bases match TRBD2. CDR1 is MNHEY and CDR2 is SMNVEV in the germline V gene (reference sequence). This CDR3 is 18 amino acids long. V lost 5 bases to trimming and J lost 3 bases; unmatched junction nucleotides: 10. The CDR3: CASSKRPGLAGNYNEQFF. CDR3 bases: TGTGCCAGCAGTAAACGCCCGGGACTAGCGGGGAACTACAATGAGCAGTTCTTC.

CDR3: CASSISSDYTF. CDR3 in DNA: TGTGCCAGCTCGATCTCGAGCGACTACACCTTC. The V call is TRBV18, the J call TRBJ1-2; D is ambiguous. V dropped 6 bases and J dropped 10 bases, with 12 bases sitting between them. Per the germline V gene, CDR1 is KGHSH and CDR2 is LQKENI. CDR3 length equals 11 residues.